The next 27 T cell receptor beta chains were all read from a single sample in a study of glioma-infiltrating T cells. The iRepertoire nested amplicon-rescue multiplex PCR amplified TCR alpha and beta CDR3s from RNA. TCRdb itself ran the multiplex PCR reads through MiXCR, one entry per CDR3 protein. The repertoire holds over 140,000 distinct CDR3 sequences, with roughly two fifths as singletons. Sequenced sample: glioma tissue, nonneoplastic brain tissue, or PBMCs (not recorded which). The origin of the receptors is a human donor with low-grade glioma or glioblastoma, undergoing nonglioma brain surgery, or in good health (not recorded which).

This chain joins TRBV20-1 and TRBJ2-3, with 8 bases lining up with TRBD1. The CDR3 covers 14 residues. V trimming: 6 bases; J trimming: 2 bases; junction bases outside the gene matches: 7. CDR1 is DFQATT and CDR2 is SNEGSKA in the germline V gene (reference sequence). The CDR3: CSAPQGAYTDTQYF. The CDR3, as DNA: TGCAGTGCCCCTCAGGGGGCCTACACAGATACGCAGTATTTT.

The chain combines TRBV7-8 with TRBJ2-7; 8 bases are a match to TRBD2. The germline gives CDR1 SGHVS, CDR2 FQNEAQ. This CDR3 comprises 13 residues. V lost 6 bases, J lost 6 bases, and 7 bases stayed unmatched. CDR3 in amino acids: CASRYSGELEQYF. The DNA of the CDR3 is TGTGCCAGCAGATATAGCGGGGAGCTCGAGCAGTACTTC.

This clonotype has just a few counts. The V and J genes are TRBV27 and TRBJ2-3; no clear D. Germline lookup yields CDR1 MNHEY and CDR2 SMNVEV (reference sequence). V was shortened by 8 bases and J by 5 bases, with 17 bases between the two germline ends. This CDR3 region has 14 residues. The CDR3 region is CASWPGPKKDTQYF. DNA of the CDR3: TGTGCCAGCTGGCCGGGTCCCAAGAAAGATACGCAGTATTTT.

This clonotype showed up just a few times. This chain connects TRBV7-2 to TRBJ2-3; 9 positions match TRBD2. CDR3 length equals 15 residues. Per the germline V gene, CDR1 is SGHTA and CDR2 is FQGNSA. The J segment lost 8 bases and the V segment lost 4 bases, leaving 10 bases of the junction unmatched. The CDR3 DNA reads TGTGCCAGCAGCTCGCGGGAGGGCGTTCGGGCTACGCAGTATTTT. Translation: CASSSREGVRATQYF.

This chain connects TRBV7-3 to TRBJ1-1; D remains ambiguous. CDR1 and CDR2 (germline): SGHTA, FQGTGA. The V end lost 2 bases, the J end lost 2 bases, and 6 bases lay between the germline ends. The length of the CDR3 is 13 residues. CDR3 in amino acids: CASSLLYNTEAFF. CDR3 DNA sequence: TGTGCCAGCAGCTTATTGTATAACACTGAAGCTTTCTTT.

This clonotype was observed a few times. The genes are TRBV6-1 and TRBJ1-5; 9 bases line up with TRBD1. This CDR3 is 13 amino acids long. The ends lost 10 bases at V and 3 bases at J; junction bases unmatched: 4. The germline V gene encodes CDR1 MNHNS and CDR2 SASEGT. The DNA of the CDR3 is TGTGCCATTGGGACAGGGTACAATCAGCCCCAGCATTTT. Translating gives CAIGTGYNQPQHF.

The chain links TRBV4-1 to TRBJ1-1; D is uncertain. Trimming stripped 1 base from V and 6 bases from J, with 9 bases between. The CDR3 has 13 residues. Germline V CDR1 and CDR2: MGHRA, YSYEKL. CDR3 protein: CASSQGAGPEAFF. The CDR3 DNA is TGCGCCAGCAGCCAAGGAGCAGGTCCTGAAGCTTTCTTT.

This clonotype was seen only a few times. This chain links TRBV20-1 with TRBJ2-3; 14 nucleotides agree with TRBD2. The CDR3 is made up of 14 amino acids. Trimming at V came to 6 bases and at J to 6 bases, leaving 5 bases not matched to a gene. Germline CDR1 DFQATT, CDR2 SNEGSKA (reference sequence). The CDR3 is CSARTSGRTDTQYF. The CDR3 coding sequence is TGCAGTGCCCGGACTAGCGGGAGGACCGATACGCAGTATTTT.

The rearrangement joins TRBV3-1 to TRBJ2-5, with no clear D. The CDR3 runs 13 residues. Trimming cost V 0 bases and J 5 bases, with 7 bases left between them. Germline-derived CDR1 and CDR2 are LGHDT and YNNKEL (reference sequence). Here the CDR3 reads CASSQDGPETQYF. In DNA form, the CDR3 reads TGTGCCAGCAGCCAAGATGGTCCGGAGACCCAGTACTTC.

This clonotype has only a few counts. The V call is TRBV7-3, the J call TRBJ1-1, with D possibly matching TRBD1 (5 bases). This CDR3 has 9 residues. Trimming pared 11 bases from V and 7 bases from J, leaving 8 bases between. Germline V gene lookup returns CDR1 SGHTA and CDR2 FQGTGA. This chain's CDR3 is CARGGEAFF. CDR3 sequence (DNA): TGTGCCCGCGGGGGTGAAGCTTTCTTT.

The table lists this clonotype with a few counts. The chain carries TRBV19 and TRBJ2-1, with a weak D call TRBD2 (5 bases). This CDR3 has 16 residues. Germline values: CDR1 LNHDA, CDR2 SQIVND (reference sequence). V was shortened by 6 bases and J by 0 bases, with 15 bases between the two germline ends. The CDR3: CASRGRETNSYNEQFF. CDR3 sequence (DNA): TGTGCCAGTAGAGGGAGAGAGACTAACTCCTACAATGAGCAGTTCTTC.

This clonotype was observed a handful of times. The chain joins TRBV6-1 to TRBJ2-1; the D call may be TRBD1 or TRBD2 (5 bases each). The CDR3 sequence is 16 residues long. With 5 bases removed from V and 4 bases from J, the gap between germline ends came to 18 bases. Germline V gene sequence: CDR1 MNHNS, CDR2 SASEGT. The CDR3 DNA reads TGTGCCAGCAGTTTTACAGGTTTAGGGAGTTACAATGAGCAGTTCTTC. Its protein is CASSFTGLGSYNEQFF.

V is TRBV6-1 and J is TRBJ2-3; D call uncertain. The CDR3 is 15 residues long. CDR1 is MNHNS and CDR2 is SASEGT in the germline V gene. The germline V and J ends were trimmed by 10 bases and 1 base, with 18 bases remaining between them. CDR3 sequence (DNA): TGTGCCATCTCTTCCAACGGGTTAGGCACAGATACGCAGTATTTT. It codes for CAISSNGLGTDTQYF.

The CDR3 loop is CASSLRQGSANEQYF. The CDR3, as DNA: TGTGCCAGCAGTTTACGACAGGGCAGTGCTAACGAGCAGTACTTC. V usage is TRBV27 and J usage is TRBJ2-7, with 7 bases fitting TRBD1. The CDR3 extends over 15 amino acids. The germline CDR1 and CDR2 sequences are MNHEY and SMNVEV (reference sequence). The V gene end was trimmed by 2 bases and the J gene end by 5 bases; junction bases not matched to a gene: 9.

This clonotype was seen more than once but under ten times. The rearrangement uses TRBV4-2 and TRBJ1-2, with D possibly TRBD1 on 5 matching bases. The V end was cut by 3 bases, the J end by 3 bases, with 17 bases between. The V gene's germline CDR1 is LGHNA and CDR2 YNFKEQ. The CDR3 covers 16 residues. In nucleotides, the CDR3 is TGTGCCAGCAGCCAGAAGGCGGGGGAGGTTGACTATGGCTACACCTTC. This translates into CASSQKAGEVDYGYTF.

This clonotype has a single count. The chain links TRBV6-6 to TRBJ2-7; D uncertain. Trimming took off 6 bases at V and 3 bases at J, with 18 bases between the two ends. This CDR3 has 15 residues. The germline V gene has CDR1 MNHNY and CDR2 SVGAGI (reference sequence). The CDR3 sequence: CASSESLGRYYEQYF. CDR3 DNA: TGTGCCAGCAGCGAGAGTTTAGGACGGTACTACGAGCAGTACTTC.

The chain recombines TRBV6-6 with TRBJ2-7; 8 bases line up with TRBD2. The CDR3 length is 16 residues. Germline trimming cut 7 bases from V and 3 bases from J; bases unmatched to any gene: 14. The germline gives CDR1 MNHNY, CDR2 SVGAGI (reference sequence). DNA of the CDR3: TGTGCCAGCACCCCCCTGGTAAACGGGACTAGCTACGAGCAGTACTTC. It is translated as CASTPLVNGTSYEQYF.

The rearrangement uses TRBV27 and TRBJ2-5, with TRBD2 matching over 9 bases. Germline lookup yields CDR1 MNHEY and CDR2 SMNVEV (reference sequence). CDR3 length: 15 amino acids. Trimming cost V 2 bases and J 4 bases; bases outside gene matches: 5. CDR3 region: CASSLASGVGETQYF. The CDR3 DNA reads TGTGCCAGCAGTTTAGCTAGCGGGGTGGGAGAGACCCAGTACTTC.

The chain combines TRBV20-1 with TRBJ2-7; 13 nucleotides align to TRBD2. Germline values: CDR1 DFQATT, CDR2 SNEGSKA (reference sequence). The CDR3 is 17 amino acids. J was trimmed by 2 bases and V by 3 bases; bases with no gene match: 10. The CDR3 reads CSARLPGLAGTTYEQYF. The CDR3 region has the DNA TGCAGTGCTAGGCTTCCGGGACTAGCGGGAACGACCTACGAGCAGTACTTC.

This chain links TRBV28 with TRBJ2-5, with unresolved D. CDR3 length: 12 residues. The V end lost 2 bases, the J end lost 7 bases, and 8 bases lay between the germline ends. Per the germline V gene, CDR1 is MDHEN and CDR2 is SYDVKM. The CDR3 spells CASSLNTVTQYF. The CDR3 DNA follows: TGTGCCAGCAGTTTAAACACGGTGACCCAGTACTTC.

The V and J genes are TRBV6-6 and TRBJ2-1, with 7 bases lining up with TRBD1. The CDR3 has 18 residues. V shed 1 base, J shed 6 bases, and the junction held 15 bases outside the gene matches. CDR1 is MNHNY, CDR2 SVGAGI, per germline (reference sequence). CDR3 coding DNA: TGTGCCAGCAGTTACTGGGGGACAGAGTTAACAGCAGGCAATGAGCAGTTCTTC. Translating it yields CASSYWGTELTAGNEQFF.

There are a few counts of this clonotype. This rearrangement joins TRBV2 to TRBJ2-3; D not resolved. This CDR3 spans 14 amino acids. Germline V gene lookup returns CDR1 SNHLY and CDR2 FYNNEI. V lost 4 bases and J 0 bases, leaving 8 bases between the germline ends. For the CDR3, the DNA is TGTGCCAGCAGTGGTGGCTATAGCACAGATACGCAGTATTTT. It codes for CASSGGYSTDTQYF.

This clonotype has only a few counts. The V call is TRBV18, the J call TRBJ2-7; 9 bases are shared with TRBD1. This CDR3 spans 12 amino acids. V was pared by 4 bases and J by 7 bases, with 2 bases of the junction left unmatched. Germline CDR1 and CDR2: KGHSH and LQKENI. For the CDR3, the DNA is TGTGCCAGCTCACGGGACAGGGAGGAGCAGTACTTC. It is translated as CASSRDREEQYF. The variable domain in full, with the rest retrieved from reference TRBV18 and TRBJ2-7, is NAGVMQNPRHLVRRRGQEARLRCSPMKGHSHVYWYRQLPEEGLKFMVYLQKENIIDESGMPKERFSAEFPKEGPSILRIQQVVRGDSAAYFCASSRDREEQYFGPGTRLTVT.

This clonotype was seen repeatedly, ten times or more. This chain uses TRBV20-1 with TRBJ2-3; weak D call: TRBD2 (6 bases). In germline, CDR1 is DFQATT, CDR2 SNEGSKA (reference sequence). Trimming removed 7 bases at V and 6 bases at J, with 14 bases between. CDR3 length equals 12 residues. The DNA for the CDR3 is TGCAGTGTGCCGGGAGTAAGGGATACGCAGTATTTT. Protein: CSVPGVRDTQYF.

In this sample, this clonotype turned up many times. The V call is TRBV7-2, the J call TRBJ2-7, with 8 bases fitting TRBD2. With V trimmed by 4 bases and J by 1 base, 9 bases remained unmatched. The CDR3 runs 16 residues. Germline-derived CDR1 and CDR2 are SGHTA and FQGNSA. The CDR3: CASSSPLAGLSYEQYF. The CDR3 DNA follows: TGTGCCAGCAGCTCCCCTTTAGCGGGATTGTCCTACGAGCAGTACTTC.

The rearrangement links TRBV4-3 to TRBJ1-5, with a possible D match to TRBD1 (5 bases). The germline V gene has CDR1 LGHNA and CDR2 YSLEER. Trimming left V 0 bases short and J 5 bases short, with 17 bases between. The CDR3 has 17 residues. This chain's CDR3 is CASSQDAIRVRYQPQHF. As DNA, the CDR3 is TGCGCCAGCAGCCAAGATGCTATCAGGGTGAGGTATCAGCCCCAGCATTTT.

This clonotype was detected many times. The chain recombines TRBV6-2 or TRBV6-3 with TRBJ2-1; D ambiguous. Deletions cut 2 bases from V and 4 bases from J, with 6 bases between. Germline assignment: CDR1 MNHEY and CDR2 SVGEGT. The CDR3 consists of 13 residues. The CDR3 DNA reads TGTGCCAGCAGTTACGACTCGTACAATGAGCAGTTCTTC. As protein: CASSYDSYNEQFF.